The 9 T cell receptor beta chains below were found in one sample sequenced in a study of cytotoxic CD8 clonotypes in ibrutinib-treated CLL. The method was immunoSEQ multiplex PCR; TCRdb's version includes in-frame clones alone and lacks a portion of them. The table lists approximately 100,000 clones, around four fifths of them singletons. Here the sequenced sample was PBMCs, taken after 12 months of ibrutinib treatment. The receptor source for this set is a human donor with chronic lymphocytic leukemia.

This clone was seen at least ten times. The CDR3 DNA reads TGTGCTAGTGGTCCGACAGGCAACTATGGCTACACCTTC. Encoded protein: CASGPTGNYGYTF. The J gene is TRBJ1-2, the V gene TRBV12-5, with D perhaps TRBD1 (6 bases). Germline CDR1 and CDR2: LGHNT and FRNRAP. Trimming shortened V by 5 bases and J by 2 bases, and 9 bases separated the two germline ends. The CDR3 extends over 13 amino acids.

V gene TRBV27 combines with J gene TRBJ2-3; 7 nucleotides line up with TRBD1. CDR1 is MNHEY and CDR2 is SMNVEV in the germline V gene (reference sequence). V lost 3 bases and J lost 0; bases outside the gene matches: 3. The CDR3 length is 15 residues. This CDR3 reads CASSLRGLSTDTQYF. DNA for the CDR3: TGTGCCAGCAGTTTGAGGGGGCTAAGCACAGATACGCAGTATTTT.

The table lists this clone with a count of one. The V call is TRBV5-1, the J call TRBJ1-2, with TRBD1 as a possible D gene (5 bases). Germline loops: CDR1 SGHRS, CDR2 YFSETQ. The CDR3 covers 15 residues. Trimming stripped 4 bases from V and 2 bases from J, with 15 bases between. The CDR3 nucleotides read TGCGCCAGCAGCCTAGTAGACAGACTAAACTATGGCTACACCTTC. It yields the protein CASSLVDRLNYGYTF.

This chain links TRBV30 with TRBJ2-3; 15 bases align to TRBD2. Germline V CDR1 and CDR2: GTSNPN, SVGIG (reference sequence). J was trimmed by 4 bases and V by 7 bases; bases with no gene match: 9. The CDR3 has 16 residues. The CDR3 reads CAFLPGLAGGPDTQYF. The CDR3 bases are TGTGCCTTCCTCCCGGGACTAGCGGGGGGTCCAGATACGCAGTATTTT. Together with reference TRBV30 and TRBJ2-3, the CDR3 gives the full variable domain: SQTIHQWPATLVQPVGSPLSLECTVEGTSNPNLYWYRQAAGRGLQLLFYSVGIGQISSEVPQNLSASRPQDRQFILSSKKLLLSDSGFYLCAFLPGLAGGPDTQYFGPGTRLTVL.

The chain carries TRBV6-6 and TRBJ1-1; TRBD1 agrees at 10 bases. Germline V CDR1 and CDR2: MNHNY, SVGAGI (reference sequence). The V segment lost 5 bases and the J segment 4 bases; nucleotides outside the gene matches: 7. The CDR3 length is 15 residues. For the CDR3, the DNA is TGTGCCAGCAGTGAGTTGACAGGGGGCGGCACTGAAGCTTTCTTT. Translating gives CASSELTGGGTEAFF.

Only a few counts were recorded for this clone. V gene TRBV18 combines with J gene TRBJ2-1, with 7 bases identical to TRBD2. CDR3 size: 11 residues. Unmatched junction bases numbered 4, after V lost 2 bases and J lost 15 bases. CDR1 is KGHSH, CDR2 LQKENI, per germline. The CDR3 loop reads CASSPGLGLFF. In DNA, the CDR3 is TGTGCCAGCTCACCAGGACTAGGGCTGTTCTTC.

As DNA, the CDR3 is TGTGCCAGCTCAGCCTCGACAGGGGGCCTGGGGCCCCAGCATTTT. This sequence encodes CASSASTGGLGPQHF. V is TRBV18 and J is TRBJ1-5; 10 nucleotides align to TRBD1. The CDR3 covers 15 residues. Unmatched junction bases numbered 10, after V lost 5 bases and J lost 9 bases. Germline CDR1 reads KGHSH; CDR2 reads LQKENI.

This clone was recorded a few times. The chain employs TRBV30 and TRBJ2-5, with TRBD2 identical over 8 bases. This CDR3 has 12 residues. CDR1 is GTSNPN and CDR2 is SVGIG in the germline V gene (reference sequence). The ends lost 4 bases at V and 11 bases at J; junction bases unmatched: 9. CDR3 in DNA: TGTGCCTGGAACGACGGGGGGGCGTCTCAGTACTTC. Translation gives CAWNDGGASQYF.

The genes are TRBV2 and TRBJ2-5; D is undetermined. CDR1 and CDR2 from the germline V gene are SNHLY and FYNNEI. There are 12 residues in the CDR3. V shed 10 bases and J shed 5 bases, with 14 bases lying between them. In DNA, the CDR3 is TGTGCCAATTCGGGCCTTGGGGAGACCCAGTACTTC. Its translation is CANSGLGETQYF.